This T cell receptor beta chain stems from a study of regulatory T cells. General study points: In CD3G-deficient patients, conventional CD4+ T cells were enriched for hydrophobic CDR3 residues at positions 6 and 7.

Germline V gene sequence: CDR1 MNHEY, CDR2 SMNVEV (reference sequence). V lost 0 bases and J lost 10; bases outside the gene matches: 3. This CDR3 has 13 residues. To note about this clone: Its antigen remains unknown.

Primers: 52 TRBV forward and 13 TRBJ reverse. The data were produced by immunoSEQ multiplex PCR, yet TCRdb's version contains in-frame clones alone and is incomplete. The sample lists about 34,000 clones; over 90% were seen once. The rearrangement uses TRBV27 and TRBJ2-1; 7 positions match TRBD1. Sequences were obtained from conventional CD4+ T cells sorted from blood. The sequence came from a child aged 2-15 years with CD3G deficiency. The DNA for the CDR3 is TGTGCCAGCAGTTTATCGCCGGGACAGGAGCAGTTCTTC. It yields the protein CASSLSPGQEQFF.